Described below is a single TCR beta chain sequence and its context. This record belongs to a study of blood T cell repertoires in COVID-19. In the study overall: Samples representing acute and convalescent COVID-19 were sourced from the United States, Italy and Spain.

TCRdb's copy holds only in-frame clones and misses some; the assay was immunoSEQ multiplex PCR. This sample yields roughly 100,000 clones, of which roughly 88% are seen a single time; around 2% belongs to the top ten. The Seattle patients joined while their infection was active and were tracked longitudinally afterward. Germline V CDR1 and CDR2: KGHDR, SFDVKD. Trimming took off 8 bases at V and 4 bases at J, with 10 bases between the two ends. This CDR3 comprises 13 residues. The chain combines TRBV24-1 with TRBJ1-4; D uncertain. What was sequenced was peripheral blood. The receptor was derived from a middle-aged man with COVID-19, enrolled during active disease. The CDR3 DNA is TGTGCCACCAACAACGGGGATAATGAAAAACTGTTTTTT. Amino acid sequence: CATNNGDNEKLFF.